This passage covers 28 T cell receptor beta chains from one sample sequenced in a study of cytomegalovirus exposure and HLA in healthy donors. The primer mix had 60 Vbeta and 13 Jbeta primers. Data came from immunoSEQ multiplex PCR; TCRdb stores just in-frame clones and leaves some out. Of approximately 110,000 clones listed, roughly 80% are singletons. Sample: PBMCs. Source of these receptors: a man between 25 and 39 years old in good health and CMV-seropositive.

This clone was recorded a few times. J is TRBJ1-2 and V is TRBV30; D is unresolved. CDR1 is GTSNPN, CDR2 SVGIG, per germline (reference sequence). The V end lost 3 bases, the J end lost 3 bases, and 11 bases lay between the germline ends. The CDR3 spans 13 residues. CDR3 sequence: CAWRADAYYGYTF. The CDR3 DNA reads TGTGCCTGGAGGGCGGATGCTTACTATGGCTACACCTTC.

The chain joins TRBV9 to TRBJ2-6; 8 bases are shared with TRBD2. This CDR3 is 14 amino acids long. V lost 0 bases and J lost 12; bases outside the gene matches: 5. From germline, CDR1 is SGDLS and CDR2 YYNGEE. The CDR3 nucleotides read TGTGCCAGCAGCGTAGATCCTAGCGGGTTCGTCCTGACTTTC. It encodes CASSVDPSGFVLTF.

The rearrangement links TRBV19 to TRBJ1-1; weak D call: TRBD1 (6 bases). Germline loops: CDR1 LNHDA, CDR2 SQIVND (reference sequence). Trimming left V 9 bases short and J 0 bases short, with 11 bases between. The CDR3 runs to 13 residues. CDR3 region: CASRTAMNTEAFF. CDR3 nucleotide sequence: TGTGCCAGCCGGACAGCGATGAACACTGAAGCTTTCTTT.

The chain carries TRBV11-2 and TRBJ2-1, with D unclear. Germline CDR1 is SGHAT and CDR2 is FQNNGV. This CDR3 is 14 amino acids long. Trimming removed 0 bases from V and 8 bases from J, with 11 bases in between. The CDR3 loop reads CASSLDRGVYEQFF. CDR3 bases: TGTGCCAGCAGCTTAGATCGCGGAGTCTATGAGCAGTTCTTC.

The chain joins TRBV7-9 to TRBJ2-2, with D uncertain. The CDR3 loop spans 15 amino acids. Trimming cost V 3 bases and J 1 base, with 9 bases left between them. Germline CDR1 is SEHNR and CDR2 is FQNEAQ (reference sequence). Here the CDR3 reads CASSFVTGNTGELFF. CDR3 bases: TGTGCCAGCAGCTTCGTTACGGGGAACACCGGGGAGCTGTTTTTT.

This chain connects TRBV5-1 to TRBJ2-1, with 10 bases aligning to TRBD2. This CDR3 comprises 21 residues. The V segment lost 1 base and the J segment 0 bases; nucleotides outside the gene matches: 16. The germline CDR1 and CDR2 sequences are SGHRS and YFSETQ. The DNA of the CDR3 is TGCGCCAGCAGCTTGCTTTCTGTTCTAGCGGGGGTTTCCTACTCCTACAATGAGCAGTTCTTC. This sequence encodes CASSLLSVLAGVSYSYNEQFF. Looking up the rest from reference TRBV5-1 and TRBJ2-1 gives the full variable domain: KAGVTQTPRYLIKTRGQQVTLSCSPISGHRSVSWYQQTPGQGLQFLFEYFSETQRNKGNFPGRFSGRQFSNSRSEMNVSTLELGDSALYLCASSLLSVLAGVSYSYNEQFFGPGTRLTVL.

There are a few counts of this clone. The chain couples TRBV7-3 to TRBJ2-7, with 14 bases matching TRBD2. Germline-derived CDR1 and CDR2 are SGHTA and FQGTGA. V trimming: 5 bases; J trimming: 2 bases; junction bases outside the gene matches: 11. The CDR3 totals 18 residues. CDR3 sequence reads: CASSQGLAGGPITYEQYF. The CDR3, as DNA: TGTGCCAGCAGCCAAGGACTAGCGGGGGGCCCCATTACCTACGAGCAGTACTTC.

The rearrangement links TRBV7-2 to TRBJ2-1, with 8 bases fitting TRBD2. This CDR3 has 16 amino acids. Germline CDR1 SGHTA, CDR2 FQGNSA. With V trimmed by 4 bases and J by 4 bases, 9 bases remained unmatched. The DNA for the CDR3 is TGTGCCAGCAGCTCTGCGGGGCGGGGGGATTACAATGAGCAGTTCTTC. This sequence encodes CASSSAGRGDYNEQFF.

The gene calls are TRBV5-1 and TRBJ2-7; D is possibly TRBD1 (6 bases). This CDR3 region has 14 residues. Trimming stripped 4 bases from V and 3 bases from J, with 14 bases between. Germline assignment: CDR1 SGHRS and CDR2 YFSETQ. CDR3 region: CASSASTGVYEQYF. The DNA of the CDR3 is TGCGCCAGCAGCGCGTCGACAGGAGTCTACGAGCAGTACTTC.

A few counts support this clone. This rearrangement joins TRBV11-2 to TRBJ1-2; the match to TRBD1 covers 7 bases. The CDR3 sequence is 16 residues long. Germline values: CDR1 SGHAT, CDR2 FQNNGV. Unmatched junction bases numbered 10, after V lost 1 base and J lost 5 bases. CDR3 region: CASSLGTWSGGYGYTF. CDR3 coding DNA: TGTGCCAGCAGCTTAGGCACCTGGTCAGGGGGGTATGGCTACACCTTC.

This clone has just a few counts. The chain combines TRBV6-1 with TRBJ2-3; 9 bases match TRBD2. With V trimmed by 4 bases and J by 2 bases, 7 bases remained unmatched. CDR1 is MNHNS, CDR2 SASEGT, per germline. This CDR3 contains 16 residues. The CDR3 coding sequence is TGTGCCAGCAGTGCCCTTAGCGGGGGTCTCACAGATACGCAGTATTTT. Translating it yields CASSALSGGLTDTQYF.

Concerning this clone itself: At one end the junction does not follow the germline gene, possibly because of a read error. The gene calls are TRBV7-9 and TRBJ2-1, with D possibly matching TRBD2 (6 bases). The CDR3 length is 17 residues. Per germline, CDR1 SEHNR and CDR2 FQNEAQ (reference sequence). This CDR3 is CSSSLVSGGAARNEQFF. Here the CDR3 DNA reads TGTTCCAGCAGCTTAGTGTCCGGCGGGGCGGCTCGAAATGAGCAGTTCTTC.

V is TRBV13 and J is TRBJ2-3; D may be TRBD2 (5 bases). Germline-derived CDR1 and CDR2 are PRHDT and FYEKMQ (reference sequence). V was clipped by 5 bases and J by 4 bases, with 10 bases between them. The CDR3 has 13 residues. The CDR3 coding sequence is TGTGCCAGCAGCAGGAGCGGCGCAGATACGCAGTATTTT. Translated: CASSRSGADTQYF.

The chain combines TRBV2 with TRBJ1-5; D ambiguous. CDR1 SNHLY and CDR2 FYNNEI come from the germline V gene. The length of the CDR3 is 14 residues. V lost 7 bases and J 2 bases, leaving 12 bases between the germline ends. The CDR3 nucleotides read TGTGCCAGCAAACCCGGGATGGGCAATCAGCCCCAGCATTTT. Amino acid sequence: CASKPGMGNQPQHF.

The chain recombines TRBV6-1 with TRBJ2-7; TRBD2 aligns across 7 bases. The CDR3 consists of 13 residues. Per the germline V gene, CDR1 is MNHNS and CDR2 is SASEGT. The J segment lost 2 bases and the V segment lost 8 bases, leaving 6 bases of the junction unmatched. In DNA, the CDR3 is TGTGCCAGCCGTGGTGGGACTACCTACGAGCAGTACTTC. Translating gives CASRGGTTYEQYF.

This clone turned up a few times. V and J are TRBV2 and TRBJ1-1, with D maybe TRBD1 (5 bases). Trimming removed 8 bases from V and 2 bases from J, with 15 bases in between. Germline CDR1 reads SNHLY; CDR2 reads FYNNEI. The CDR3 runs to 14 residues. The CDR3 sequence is CASRLDRLNTEAFF. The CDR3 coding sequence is TGTGCCAGCCGCTTAGACAGACTCAACACTGAAGCTTTCTTT.

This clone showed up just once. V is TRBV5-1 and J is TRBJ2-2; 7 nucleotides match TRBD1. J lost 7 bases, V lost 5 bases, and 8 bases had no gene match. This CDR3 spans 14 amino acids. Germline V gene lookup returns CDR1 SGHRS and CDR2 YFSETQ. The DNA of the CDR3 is TGCGCCAGCAGATTAGGGGGCTGGAACGGGGAGCTGTTTTTT. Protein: CASRLGGWNGELFF.

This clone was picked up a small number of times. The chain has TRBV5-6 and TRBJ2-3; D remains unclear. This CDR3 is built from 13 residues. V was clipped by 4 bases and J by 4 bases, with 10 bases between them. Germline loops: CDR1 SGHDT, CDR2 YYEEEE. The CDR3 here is CASSPPSADTQYF. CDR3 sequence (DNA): TGTGCCAGCAGCCCTCCCTCGGCAGATACGCAGTATTTT.

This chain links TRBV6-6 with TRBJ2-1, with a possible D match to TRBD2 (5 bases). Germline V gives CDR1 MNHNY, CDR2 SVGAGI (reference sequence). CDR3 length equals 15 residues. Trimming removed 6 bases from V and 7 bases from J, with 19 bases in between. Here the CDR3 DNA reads TGTGCCAGCAGCCACGGGATTCACCCGTCAAATGAGCAGTTCTTC. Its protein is CASSHGIHPSNEQFF.

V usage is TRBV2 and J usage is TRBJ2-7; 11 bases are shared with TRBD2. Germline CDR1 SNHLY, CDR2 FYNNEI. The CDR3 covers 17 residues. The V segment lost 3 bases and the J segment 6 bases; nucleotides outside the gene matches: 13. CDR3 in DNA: TGTGCCAGCAGTGAGGCCCCGCTAGCGGGAGGTCCCTTCGAGCAGTACGTC. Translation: CASSEAPLAGGPFEQYV.

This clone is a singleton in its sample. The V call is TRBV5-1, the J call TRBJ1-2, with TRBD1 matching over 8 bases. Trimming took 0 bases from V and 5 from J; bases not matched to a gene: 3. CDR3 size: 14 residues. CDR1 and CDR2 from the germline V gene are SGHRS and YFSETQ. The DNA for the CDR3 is TGCGCCAGCAGCTTGGGGCAGGGGGCGTATGGCTACACCTTC. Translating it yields CASSLGQGAYGYTF.

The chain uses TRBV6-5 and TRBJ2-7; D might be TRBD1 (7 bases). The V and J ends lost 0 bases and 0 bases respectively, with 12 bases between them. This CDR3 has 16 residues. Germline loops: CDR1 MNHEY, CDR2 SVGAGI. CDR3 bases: TGTGCCAGCAGTTACTCGACGGGGGACAGCTCCTACGAGCAGTACTTC. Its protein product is CASSYSTGDSSYEQYF.

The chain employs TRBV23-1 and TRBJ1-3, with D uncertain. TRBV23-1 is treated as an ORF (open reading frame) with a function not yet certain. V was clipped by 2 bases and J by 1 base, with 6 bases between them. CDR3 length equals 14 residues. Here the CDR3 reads CASSQRRSGNTIYF. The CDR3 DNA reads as TGCGCCAGCAGTCAAAGGAGATCTGGAAACACCATATATTTT.

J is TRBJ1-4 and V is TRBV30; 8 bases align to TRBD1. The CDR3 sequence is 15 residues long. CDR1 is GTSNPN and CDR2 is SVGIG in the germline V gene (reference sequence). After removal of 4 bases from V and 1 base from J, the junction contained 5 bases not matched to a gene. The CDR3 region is CAWTRTGRTNEKLFF. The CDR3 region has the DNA TGTGCCTGGACCCGGACAGGGCGAACTAATGAAAAACTGTTTTTT.

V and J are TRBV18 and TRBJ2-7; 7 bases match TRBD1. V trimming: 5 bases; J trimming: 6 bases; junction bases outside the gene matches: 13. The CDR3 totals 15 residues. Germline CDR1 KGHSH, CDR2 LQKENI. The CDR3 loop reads CASSATGPPFCEQYF. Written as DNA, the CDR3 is TGTGCCAGCTCAGCGACAGGGCCCCCTTTCTGCGAGCAGTACTTC.

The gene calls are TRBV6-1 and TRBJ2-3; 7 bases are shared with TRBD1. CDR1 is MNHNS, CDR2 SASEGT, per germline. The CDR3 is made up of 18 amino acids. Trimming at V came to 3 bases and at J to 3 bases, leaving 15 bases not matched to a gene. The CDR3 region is CASSDKPPKTGWTDTQYF. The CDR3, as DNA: TGTGCCAGCAGTGACAAACCACCAAAGACAGGGTGGACAGATACGCAGTATTTT.

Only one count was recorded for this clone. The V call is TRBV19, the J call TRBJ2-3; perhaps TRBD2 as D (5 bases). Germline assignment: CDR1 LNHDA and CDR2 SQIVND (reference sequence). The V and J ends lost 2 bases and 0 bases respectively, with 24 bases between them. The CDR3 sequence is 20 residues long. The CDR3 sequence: CASSIRYKTRLTTSTDTQYF. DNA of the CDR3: TGTGCCAGTAGTATACGGTATAAAACTAGATTAACGACTAGCACAGATACGCAGTATTTT.

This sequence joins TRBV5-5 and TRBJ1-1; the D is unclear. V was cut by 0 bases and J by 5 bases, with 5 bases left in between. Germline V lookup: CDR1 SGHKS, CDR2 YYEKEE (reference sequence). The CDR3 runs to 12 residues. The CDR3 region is CASSLGPTEAFF. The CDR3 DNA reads TGTGCCAGCAGCTTGGGTCCGACTGAAGCTTTCTTT. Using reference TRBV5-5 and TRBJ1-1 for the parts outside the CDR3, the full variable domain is DAGVTQSPTHLIKTRGQQVTLRCSPISGHKSVSWYQQVLGQGPQFIFQYYEKEERGRGNFPDRFSARQFPNYSSELNVNALLLGDSALYLCASSLGPTEAFFGQGTRLTVV.